The text below deals with one T cell receptor beta chain. The sample has other DNA sequences that encode this CDR3 too. The PCR used 60 Vbeta and 13 Jbeta primers. The assay was immunoSEQ multiplex PCR, and TCRdb's table has in-frame clones only and misses some. The sample carries about 160,000 clones, roughly 80% recorded once. The germline gives CDR1 GTSNPN, CDR2 SVGIG (reference sequence). The CDR3 has 13 amino acids. The germline V and J ends were trimmed by 0 bases and 1 base, with 6 bases remaining between them. The sample belongs to a study of cytomegalovirus exposure and HLA in healthy donors. Sequencing was done on a sample of PBMCs. The chain employs TRBV30 and TRBJ1-1, with a tentative D call TRBD1 (5 bases). The receptor's source is a female donor in good health and CMV-seronegative. This chain's CDR3 is CAWSVGGNTEAFF. The CDR3 nucleotides are TGTGCCTGGAGTGTGGGGGGGAACACTGAAGCTTTCTTT.